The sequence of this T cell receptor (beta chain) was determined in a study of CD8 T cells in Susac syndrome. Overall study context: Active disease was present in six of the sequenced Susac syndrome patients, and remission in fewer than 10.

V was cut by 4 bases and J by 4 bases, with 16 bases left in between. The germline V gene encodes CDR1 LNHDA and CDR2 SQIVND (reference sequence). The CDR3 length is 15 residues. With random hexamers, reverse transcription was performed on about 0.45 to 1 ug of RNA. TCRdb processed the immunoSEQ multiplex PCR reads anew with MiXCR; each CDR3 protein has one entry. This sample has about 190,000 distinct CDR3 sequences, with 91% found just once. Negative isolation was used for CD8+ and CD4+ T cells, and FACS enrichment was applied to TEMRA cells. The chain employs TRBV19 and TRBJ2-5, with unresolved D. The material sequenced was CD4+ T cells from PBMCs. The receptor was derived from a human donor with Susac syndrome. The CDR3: CASSKELATGETQYF. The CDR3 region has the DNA TGTGCCAGTAGTAAAGAACTGGCGACCGGAGAGACCCAGTACTTC.